These 10 T cell receptor beta chains came from one sample sequenced in a study of OX40 agonist ivuxolimab in advanced cancers. Method: immunoSEQ multiplex PCR; TCRdb's copy keeps in-frame clones and lacks some. The sample contains 50,000 to 65,000 clones, 81% of which appear only once. The source was CD4+ or CD8+ T cells sorted from blood, collected in a trial of the OX40 agonist ivuxolimab. The receptors were gathered from an adult with an advanced solid tumor such as melanoma, head and neck, liver or kidney cancer.

V gene TRBV7-8 combines with J gene TRBJ2-3; 8 positions match TRBD2. The junction had 11 bases not matched to a gene; V was cut back by 6 bases and J by 3 bases. The CDR3 covers 16 residues. Germline CDR1 SGHVS, CDR2 FQNEAQ. The CDR3 here is CASRAGTSYLTDTQYF. For the CDR3, the DNA is TGTGCCAGCAGGGCCGGGACTAGTTATTTGACAGATACGCAGTATTTT.

The chain combines TRBV9 with TRBJ1-2, with a weak D call TRBD1 (5 bases). CDR3 length equals 13 residues. Germline V gene sequence: CDR1 SGDLS, CDR2 YYNGEE. Deletions cut 4 bases from V and 6 bases from J, with 13 bases between. CDR3 nucleotide sequence: TGTGCCAGCAGCCCAGCAAGGGGTGATGGCTACACCTTC. Translated, it gives CASSPARGDGYTF.

This clone appeared once. The rearrangement joins TRBV6-5 to TRBJ1-2; D remains ambiguous. V lost 5 bases and J lost 4, with 11 bases in between. The CDR3 spans 13 residues. The germline V gene encodes CDR1 MNHEY and CDR2 SVGAGI. DNA for the CDR3: TGTGCCAGCAGTGAATCCCTCACCTATGGCTACACCTTC. Protein sequence: CASSESLTYGYTF.

The V gene is TRBV7-2, the J gene TRBJ2-2; TRBD2 might be the D (5 bases). Germline V gene sequence: CDR1 SGHTA, CDR2 FQGNSA. This CDR3 has 13 residues. The V end was cut by 4 bases, the J end by 6 bases, with 9 bases between. CDR3 protein: CASSSRRSGELFF. CDR3 in DNA: TGTGCCAGCAGCTCCAGGAGGTCCGGGGAGCTGTTTTTT.

The chain links TRBV11-3 to TRBJ2-2; TRBD2 is a possible D gene (5 bases). Looked up from germline, CDR1 is SGHNT and CDR2 is YENEEA. V gave up 5 bases and J gave up 7 bases, with 14 bases separating them. The CDR3 covers 14 residues. In DNA form, the CDR3 reads TGTGCCAGCAGCGCCACCGTTGAGGGCGGGGAGCTGTTTTTT. Its translation is CASSATVEGGELFF. The full variable domain, in which reference TRBV11-3 and TRBJ2-2 provide the parts outside the CDR3, is EAGVVQSPRYKIIEKKQPVAFWCNPISGHNTLYWYLQNLGQGPELLIRYENEEAVDDSQLPKDRFSAERLKGVDSTLKIQPAELGDSAVYLCASSATVEGGELFFGEGSRLTVL.

This clone was seen a few times. The chain has TRBV18 and TRBJ2-7; the D gene is possibly TRBD1 (5 bases). CDR1 and CDR2 from the germline V gene are KGHSH and LQKENI. Trimming took off 3 bases at V and 2 bases at J, with 8 bases between the two ends. The CDR3 spans 13 residues. This chain's CDR3 is CASSPETAYEQYF. CDR3 DNA: TGTGCCAGCTCACCGGAGACAGCCTACGAGCAGTACTTC.

The rearrangement joins TRBV5-4 to TRBJ2-3; a weak D match, TRBD2 (6 bases). Trimming pared 6 bases from V and 4 bases from J, leaving 15 bases between. This CDR3 has 14 residues. Germline loops: CDR1 SGHNT, CDR2 YYREEE (reference sequence). CDR3 bases: TGTGCCAGCACCGTCAGGGACTCCGCAGATACGCAGTATTTT. Translating gives CASTVRDSADTQYF.

In its sample, this clone was seen many times. The DNA for the CDR3 is TGTGCCAGCAGCCCAGCCCCTGGCAGGCCCTCTTCGCAGTATTTT. Translating it yields CASSPAPGRPSSQYF. This rearrangement joins TRBV7-2 to TRBJ2-3; D is unresolved. In germline, CDR1 is SGHTA, CDR2 FQGNSA. The CDR3 is 15 residues long. Trimming took off 5 bases at V and 10 bases at J, with 22 bases between the two ends.

The CDR3 sequence is CASSFRGGHQPQHF. The CDR3 region has the DNA TGTGCCAGCAGTTTCCGGGGAGGTCATCAGCCCCAGCATTTT. The V gene is TRBV27, the J gene TRBJ1-5, with unresolved D. The V end lost 3 bases, the J end lost 5 bases, and 11 bases lay between the germline ends. This CDR3 has 14 residues. The germline CDR1 and CDR2 sequences are MNHEY and SMNVEV (reference sequence).

The chain uses TRBV6-1 and TRBJ2-7; TRBD2 is a possible D gene (5 bases). Looked up from germline, CDR1 is MNHNS and CDR2 is SASEGT. The CDR3 totals 15 residues. V dropped 3 bases and J dropped 5 bases, with 17 bases sitting between them. The CDR3 is CASSEHRGPPNEQYF. The CDR3 bases are TGTGCCAGCAGTGAGCACAGAGGGCCCCCCAACGAGCAGTACTTC.